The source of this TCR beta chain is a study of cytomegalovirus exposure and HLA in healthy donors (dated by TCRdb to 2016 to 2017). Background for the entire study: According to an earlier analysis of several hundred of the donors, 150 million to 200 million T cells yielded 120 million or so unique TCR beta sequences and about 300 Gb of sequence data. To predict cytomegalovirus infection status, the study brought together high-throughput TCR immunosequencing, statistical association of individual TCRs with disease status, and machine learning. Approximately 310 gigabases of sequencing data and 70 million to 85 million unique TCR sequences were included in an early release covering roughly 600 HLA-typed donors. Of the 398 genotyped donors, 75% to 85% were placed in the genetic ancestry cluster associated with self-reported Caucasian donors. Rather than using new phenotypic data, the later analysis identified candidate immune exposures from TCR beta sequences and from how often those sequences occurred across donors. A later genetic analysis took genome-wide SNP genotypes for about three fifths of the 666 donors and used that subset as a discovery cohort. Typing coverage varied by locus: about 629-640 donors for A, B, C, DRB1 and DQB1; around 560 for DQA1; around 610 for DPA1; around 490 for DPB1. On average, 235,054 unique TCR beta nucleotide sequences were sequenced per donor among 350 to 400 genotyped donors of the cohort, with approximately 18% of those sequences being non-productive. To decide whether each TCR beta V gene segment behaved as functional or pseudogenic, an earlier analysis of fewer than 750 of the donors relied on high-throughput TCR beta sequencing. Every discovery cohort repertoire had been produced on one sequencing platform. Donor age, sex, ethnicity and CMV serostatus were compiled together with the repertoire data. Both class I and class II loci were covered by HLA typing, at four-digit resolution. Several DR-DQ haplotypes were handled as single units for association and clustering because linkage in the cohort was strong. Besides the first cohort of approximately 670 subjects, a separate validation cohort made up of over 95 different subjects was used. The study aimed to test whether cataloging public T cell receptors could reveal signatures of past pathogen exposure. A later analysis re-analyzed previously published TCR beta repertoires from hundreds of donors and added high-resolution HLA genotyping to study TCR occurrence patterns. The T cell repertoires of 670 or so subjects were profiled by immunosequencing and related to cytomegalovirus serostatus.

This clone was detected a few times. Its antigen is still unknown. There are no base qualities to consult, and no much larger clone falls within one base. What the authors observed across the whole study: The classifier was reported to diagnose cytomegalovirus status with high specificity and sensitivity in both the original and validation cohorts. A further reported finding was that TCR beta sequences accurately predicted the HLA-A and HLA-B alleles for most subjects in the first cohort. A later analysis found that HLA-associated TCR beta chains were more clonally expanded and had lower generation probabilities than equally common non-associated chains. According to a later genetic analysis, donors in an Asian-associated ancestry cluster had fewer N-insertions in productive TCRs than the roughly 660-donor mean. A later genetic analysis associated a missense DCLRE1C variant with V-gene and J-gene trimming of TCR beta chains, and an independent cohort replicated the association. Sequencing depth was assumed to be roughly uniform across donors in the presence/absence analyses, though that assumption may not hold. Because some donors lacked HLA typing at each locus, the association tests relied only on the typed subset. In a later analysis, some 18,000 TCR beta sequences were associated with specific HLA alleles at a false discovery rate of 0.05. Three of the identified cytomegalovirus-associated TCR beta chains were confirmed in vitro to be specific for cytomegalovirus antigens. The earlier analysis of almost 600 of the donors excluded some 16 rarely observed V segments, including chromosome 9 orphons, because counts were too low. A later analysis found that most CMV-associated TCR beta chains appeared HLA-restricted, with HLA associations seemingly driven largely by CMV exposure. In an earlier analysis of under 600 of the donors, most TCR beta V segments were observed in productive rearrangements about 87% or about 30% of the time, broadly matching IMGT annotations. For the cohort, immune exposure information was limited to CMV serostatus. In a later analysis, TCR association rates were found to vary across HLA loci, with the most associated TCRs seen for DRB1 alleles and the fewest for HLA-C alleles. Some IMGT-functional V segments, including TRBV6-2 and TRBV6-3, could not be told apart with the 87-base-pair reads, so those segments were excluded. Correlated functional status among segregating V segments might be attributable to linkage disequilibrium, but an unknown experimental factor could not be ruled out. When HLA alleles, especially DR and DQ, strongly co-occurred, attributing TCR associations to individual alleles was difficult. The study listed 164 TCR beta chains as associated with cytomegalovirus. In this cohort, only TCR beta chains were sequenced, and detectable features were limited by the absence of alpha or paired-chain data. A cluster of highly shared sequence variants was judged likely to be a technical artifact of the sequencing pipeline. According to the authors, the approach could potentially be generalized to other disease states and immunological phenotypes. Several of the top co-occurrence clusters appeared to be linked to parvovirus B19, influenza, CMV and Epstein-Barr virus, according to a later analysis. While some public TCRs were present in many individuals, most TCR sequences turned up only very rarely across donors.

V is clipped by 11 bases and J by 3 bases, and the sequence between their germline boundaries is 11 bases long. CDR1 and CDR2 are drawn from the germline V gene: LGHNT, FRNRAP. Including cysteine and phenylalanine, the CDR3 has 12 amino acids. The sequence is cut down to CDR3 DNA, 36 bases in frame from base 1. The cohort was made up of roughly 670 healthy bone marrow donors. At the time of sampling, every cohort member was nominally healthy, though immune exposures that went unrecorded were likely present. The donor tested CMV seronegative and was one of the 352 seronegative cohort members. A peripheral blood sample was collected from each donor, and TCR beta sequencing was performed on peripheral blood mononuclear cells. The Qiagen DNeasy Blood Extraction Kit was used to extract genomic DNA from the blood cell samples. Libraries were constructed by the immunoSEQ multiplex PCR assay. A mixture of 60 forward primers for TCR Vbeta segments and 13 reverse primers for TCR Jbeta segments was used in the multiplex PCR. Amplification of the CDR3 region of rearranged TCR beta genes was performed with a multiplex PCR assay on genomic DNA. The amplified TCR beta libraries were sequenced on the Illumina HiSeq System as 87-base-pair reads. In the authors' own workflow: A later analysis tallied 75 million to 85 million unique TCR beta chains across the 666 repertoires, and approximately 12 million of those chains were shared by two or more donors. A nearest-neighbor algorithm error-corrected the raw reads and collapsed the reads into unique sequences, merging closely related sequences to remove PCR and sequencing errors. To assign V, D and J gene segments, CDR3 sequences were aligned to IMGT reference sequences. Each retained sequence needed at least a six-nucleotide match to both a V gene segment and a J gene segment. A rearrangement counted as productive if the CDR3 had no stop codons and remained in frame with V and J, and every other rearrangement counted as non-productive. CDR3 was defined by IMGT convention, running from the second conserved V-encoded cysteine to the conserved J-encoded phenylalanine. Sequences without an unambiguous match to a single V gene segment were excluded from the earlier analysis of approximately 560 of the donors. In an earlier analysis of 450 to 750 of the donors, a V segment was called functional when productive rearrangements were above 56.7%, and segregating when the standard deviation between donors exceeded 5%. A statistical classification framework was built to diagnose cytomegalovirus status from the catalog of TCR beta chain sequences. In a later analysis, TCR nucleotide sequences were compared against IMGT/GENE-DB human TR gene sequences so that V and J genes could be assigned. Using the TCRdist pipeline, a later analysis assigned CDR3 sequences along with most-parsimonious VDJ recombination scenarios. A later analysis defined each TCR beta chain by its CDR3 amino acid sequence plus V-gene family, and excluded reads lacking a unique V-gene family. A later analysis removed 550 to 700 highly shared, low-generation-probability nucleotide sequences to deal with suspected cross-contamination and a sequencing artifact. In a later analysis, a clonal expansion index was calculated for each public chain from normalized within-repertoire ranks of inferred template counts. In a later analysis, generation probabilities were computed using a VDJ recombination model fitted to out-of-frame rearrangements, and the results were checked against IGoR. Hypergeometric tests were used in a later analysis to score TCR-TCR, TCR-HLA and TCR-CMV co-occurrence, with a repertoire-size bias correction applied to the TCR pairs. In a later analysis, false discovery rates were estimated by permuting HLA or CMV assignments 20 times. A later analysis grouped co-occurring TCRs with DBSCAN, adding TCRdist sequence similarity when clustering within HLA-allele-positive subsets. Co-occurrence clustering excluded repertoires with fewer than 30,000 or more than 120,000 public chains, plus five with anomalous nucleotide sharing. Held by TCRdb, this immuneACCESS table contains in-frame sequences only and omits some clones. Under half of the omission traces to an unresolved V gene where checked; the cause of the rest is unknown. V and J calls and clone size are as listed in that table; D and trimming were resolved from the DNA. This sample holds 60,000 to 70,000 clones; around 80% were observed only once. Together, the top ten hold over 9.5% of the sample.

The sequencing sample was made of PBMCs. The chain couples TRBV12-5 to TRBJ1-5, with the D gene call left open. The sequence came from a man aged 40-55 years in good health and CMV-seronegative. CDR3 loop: CAREYNNQPQHF. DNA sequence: TGTGCTCGGGAGTACAACAATCAGCCCCAGCATTTT.